The 15 T cell receptor beta chains given below trace back to one sample, sequenced in a study of shared clonotypes between healthy human individuals (dated by TCRdb to about 2020). CD8 naive samples consisted of CD45RO-negative cells that were positively selected for CCR7, yielding a CD45RA+CCR7+ population without TemRA cells. The method behind the library was the immunoSEQ multiplex PCR assay. The table comes from immuneACCESS by way of TCRdb, which keeps in-frame sequences with V and J called. Part of the clones is missing from these tables; in studies checked, under half for an unresolved V gene and the rest for unknown reasons. A total of about 580,000 clones appear in this sample, 95% to 98% of them only once. 0.25% to 0.35% of the sample belongs to the ten largest clones. Material for sequencing was naive CD8+ T cells sorted from blood. The cell subset or site label on this specimen signifies: CD45RA+CCR7+. These receptors were collected from a young man in good health.

Concerning this clone itself: Other DNA sequences in the same sample also yield this CDR3. The V call is TRBV7-9, the J call TRBJ2-2; D possibly corresponds to TRBD2 (5 bases). In germline, CDR1 is SEHNR, CDR2 FQNEAQ (reference sequence). The ends were cut back, 5 bases at V and 5 bases at J, with 9 bases in the middle. The CDR3 has 13 amino acids. CDR3 residues: CASSLGGTGELFF. Here the CDR3 DNA reads TGTGCCAGCAGCCTAGGAGGTACCGGGGAGCTGTTTTTT.

This clone was counted a single time. It is likely a read error, because the conserved phenylalanine at the end of the CDR3 is missing. It is unclear where the CDR3 begins or ends on the DNA, so no DNA is shown, and the CDR3 is as TCRdb lists it. J is TRBJ1-2 and V is TRBV5-1; TRBD1 is taken as the D call from the table, unchecked against the DNA. The CDR3 is 11 residues long, ends included. The V gene's germline CDR1 is SGHRS and CDR2 YFSETQ. The CDR3 spells CASSGGQTYSL.

The chain's CDR3 is CASSYQEMNTEAFF. CDR3 nucleotides: TGTGCCAGCAGTTACCAGGAGATGAACACTGAAGCTTTCTTT. J is TRBJ1-1 and V is TRBV6-5; D ambiguous. V lost 2 bases and J lost 0, with 7 bases in between. This CDR3 contains 14 residues. CDR1 and CDR2 (germline): MNHEY, SVGAGI.

The chain joins TRBV6-5 to TRBJ2-3; D might be TRBD1 (6 bases). V was trimmed by 2 bases and J by 3 bases, leaving 9 bases between them. The CDR3 spans 14 residues. Germline V gene data show CDR1 as MNHEY and CDR2 as SVGAGI. DNA of the CDR3: TGTGCCAGCAGTTACGGACAGCTTACAGATACGCAGTATTTT. This sequence encodes CASSYGQLTDTQYF.

The rearrangement joins TRBV30 to TRBJ2-7; D call uncertain. Germline V CDR1 and CDR2: GTSNPN, SVGIG (reference sequence). V lost 0 bases and J lost 0, with 9 bases in between. This CDR3 has 14 residues. The CDR3 coding sequence is TGTGCCTGGAGTGTATGGCGCAACTCCTACGAGCAGTACTTC. This codes for CAWSVWRNSYEQYF.

The V gene is TRBV7-9, the J gene TRBJ2-1, with 10 bases identical to TRBD2. The CDR3 consists of 14 residues. Trimming at V came to 8 bases and at J to 9 bases, leaving 10 bases not matched to a gene. Germline CDR1 and CDR2: SEHNR and FQNEAQ (reference sequence). CDR3 bases: TGTGCCAGCGGCGCTACTAGCGGGAAAGCTGAGCAGTTCTTC. Its translation is CASGATSGKAEQFF.

V gene TRBV2 combines with J gene TRBJ1-3, with 7 bases identical to TRBD1. V shed 5 bases and J 10 bases; nucleotides not matched to a gene: 14. The germline V gene has CDR1 SNHLY and CDR2 FYNNEI. CDR3 size: 15 residues. CDR3 sequence reads: CASSPWTGLEGTIYF. Written as DNA, the CDR3 is TGTGCCAGCAGTCCATGGACAGGACTGGAAGGGACCATATATTTT.

The chain uses TRBV28 and TRBJ2-5; TRBD2 matches 9 bases. The trim removed 4 bases at V and 5 bases at J, leaving 8 bases unmatched. The CDR3 runs to 15 residues. The V gene's germline CDR1 is MDHEN and CDR2 SYDVKM. This chain's CDR3 is CASSSTSGRGETQYF. The CDR3 bases are TGTGCCAGCAGTTCCACTAGCGGGCGGGGGGAGACCCAGTACTTC.

V usage is TRBV5-1 and J usage is TRBJ2-1; TRBD2 agrees at 7 bases. CDR1 is SGHRS and CDR2 is YFSETQ in the germline V gene. Unmatched junction bases numbered 3, after V lost 1 base and J lost 8 bases. The CDR3 totals 13 residues. The CDR3 DNA is TGCGCCAGCAGCTTGACTAGCGCAGATGAGCAGTTCTTC. It translates to CASSLTSADEQFF.

V is TRBV4-1 and J is TRBJ2-7, with 9 bases fitting TRBD1. J was trimmed by 3 bases and V by 3 bases; bases with no gene match: 3. This CDR3 has 14 residues. Looked up from germline, CDR1 is MGHRA and CDR2 is YSYEKL. The CDR3: CASSQAGQGYEQYF. CDR3 coding DNA: TGCGCCAGCAGCCAGGCGGGACAGGGCTACGAGCAGTACTTC.

There are a few counts of this clone. V gene TRBV9 combines with J gene TRBJ2-6; no clear D. The ends were cut back, 1 base at V and 2 bases at J, with 1 base in the middle. The CDR3 spans 13 residues. Germline V lookup: CDR1 SGDLS, CDR2 YYNGEE. CDR3 amino acids: CASSVPGANVLTF. CDR3 DNA sequence: TGTGCCAGCAGCGTACCTGGGGCCAACGTCCTGACTTTC.

As regards this clone: The same CDR3 arises from other DNA sequences in this sample as well. The CDR3 DNA follows: TGTGCCAGCAGCTTACGAGCCGAGCAGTTCTTC. The encoded protein is CASSLRAEQFF. The chain employs TRBV7-8 and TRBJ2-1; D gene unclear. CDR1 SGHVS and CDR2 FQNEAQ come from the germline V gene. The V end was cut by 2 bases, the J end by 10 bases, with 6 bases between. The CDR3 extends over 11 amino acids.

The rearrangement joins TRBV19 to TRBJ2-1; maybe TRBD2 (6 bases). CDR3 length: 18 residues. CDR1 is LNHDA, CDR2 SQIVND, per germline (reference sequence). V lost 5 bases, J lost 8 bases, and 28 bases lay in between. CDR3 DNA sequence: TGTGCCAGTAGTGTTCAGGGTGAGCGGGCTGTTTTCTGGGATGAGCAGTTCTTC. This gives the protein CASSVQGERAVFWDEQFF.

V is TRBV28 and J is TRBJ2-7; D ambiguous. V was cut by 10 bases and J by 5 bases, with 12 bases left in between. This CDR3 spans 11 amino acids. Germline loops: CDR1 MDHEN, CDR2 SYDVKM. The CDR3 reads CATGRRDEQYF. The CDR3 nucleotides read TGTGCCACCGGGCGTAGGGACGAGCAGTACTTC.

This clone was picked up a small number of times. The V and J genes are TRBV18 and TRBJ1-5; a weak D match, TRBD1 (5 bases). The V end was cut by 3 bases, the J end by 4 bases, with 16 bases between. CDR3 size: 16 residues. Germline V gene sequence: CDR1 KGHSH, CDR2 LQKENI. The CDR3 spells CASSPTVTGGNQPQHF. CDR3 DNA: TGTGCCAGCTCACCCACCGTTACAGGCGGAAATCAGCCCCAGCATTTT. Full variable domain (outside the CDR3, taken from reference TRBV18 and TRBJ1-5): NAGVMQNPRHLVRRRGQEARLRCSPMKGHSHVYWYRQLPEEGLKFMVYLQKENIIDESGMPKERFSAEFPKEGPSILRIQQVVRGDSAAYFCASSPTVTGGNQPQHFGDGTRLSIL.